These 15 T cell receptor beta chains were sequenced from one sample in a study of CD8 T cells in ankylosing spondylitis. TCRdb called the 5' RACE reads again in MiXCR, with one record for every CDR3 protein. The sample holds about 190,000 distinct CDR3 sequences, 13% seen once. Sequencing used blood, either unsorted or a sorted T cell fraction (not recorded which). The receptors stem from a female donor with ankylosing spondylitis or in good health (not recorded which).

This clonotype was seen at least ten times. The V gene is TRBV19, the J gene TRBJ2-1; D gene unclear. The V and J ends lost 4 bases and 8 bases respectively, with 6 bases between them. The V gene's germline CDR1 is LNHDA and CDR2 SQIVND (reference sequence). CDR3 length: 11 amino acids. The CDR3 spells CASSTKHEQFF. The CDR3 bases are TGTGCCAGTAGTACAAAGCATGAGCAGTTCTTC.

This clonotype was seen a handful of times. The CDR3 here is CASSDQGSGAHVDTQYF. Written as DNA, the CDR3 is TGTGCCAGCAGTGATCAGGGCTCCGGCGCCCATGTAGATACGCAGTATTTT. The chain carries TRBV6-4 and TRBJ2-3, with D perhaps matching TRBD1 (5 bases). CDR1 is MRHNA and CDR2 is SNTAGT in the germline V gene. Trimming removed 3 bases at V and 5 bases at J, with 21 bases between. The CDR3 totals 17 residues.

The gene calls are TRBV20-1 and TRBJ2-7, with 10 bases that match TRBD2. The CDR3 covers 14 residues. Germline V gene lookup returns CDR1 DFQATT and CDR2 SNEGSKA (reference sequence). V dropped 5 bases and J dropped 2; count of bases not matched to a gene: 6. CDR3 sequence reads: CSAGGLADTYEQYF. DNA of the CDR3: TGCAGTGCTGGAGGACTAGCGGACACCTACGAGCAGTACTTC.

Concerning this clonotype itself: This may stem from a read error, because a much larger clone lies one nucleotide away. The CDR3 DNA follows: TGTGCCTGCAGCTTGTACCGTACCGAGCAGTACTTC. Translation gives CACSLYRTEQYF. The V call is TRBV5-6, the J call TRBJ2-7; D unresolved. This CDR3 is 12 amino acids long. CDR1 SGHDT and CDR2 YYEEEE come from the germline V gene.

This clonotype was observed at least ten times. The chain recombines TRBV12-3 or TRBV12-4 with TRBJ2-1; 14 bases line up with TRBD2. J was trimmed by 7 bases and V by 6 bases; bases with no gene match: 5. This CDR3 region has 15 residues. CDR3 DNA: TGTGCCAGCAGCGTGGGACTAGCGGGAGTTAATGAGCAGTTCTTC. Protein product: CASSVGLAGVNEQFF.

Ten or more counts support this clonotype. The rearrangement uses TRBV5-1 and TRBJ2-7; D unresolved. This CDR3 region has 12 residues. The V and J ends lost 2 bases and 7 bases respectively, with 10 bases between them. Germline V gene lookup returns CDR1 SGHRS and CDR2 YFSETQ. CDR3 residues: CASSFLMGEQYF. CDR3 nucleotides: TGCGCCAGCAGCTTTCTCATGGGAGAGCAGTACTTC.

This clonotype was seen more than once but under ten times. The chain combines TRBV12-3 or TRBV12-4 with TRBJ1-3; D gene unclear. The V end was cut by 0 bases, the J end by 4 bases, with 13 bases between. This CDR3 has 16 residues. For the CDR3, the DNA is TGTGCCAGCAGTTTAGCCCCCCCATCGGGGGGAAACACCATATATTTT. Residues: CASSLAPPSGGNTIYF.

The rearrangement links TRBV6-1 to TRBJ1-1, with TRBD1 as a possible D gene (5 bases). The germline gives CDR1 MNHNS, CDR2 SASEGT. Trimming cost V 8 bases and J 0 bases, with 10 bases left between them. The CDR3 is 13 residues long. The CDR3 DNA follows: TGTGCCAGCCTCAGGGAGATGAACACTGAAGCTTTCTTT. Its protein is CASLREMNTEAFF.

This clonotype was counted ten times or more. This chain connects TRBV12-3 or TRBV12-4 to TRBJ1-2; D call uncertain. Trimming took 3 bases from V and 5 from J, leaving 10 bases between them. The CDR3 consists of 13 residues. The CDR3 protein is CASSFPTGYGYTF. CDR3 in DNA: TGTGCCAGCAGTTTCCCGACGGGGTATGGCTACACCTTC.

This clonotype is a singleton in its sample. A single base separates this from a much larger clone, so it may be a read error. This chain links TRBV9 with TRBJ2-7; possibly TRBD1 for D (6 bases). The CDR3 extends over 12 amino acids. CDR1 is SGDLS and CDR2 is YYNGEE in the germline V gene. CDR3 sequence reads: CASSGTEYAQYF. In DNA, the CDR3 is TGTGCCAGCAGCGGGACAGAATACGCGCAGTACTTC.

The rearrangement joins TRBV6-2 or TRBV6-3 to TRBJ2-2; 7 bases align to TRBD2. The V gene's germline CDR1 is MNHEY and CDR2 SVGEGT. V dropped 6 bases and J dropped 6; count of bases not matched to a gene: 10. This CDR3 contains 15 residues. For the CDR3, the DNA is TGTGCCAGCAGGACTACCGCGGGGGAGGCCGGGGAGCTGTTTTTT. This gives the protein CASRTTAGEAGELFF.

This clonotype was detected many times. J is TRBJ1-2 and V is TRBV27; D is possibly TRBD1 (5 bases). Trimming pared 9 bases from V and 5 bases from J, leaving 25 bases between. Germline assignment: CDR1 MNHEY and CDR2 SMNVEV (reference sequence). The CDR3 has 16 residues. The CDR3 DNA follows: TGTGCCAGTAGCAGGTTGGGTCTGGGGGGAAAATATGGCTACACCTTC. Amino acid sequence: CASSRLGLGGKYGYTF.

V and J are TRBV5-6 and TRBJ2-2; 7 nucleotides match TRBD1. The CDR3 is 16 residues long. Germline V gene sequence: CDR1 SGHDT, CDR2 YYEEEE. Germline trimming cut 6 bases from V and 0 bases from J; bases unmatched to any gene: 8. The DNA of the CDR3 is TGTGCCAGCATCCACAGGGGACAGACGAACACCGGGGAGCTGTTTTTT. This encodes CASIHRGQTNTGELFF.

This clonotype was picked up many times. The rearrangement joins TRBV7-2 to TRBJ2-2; D uncertain. Between the trimmed V and J ends, which lost 1 base and 3 bases, there was a span of 6 bases. The length of the CDR3 is 14 residues. Germline V gives CDR1 SGHTA, CDR2 FQGNSA. CDR3: CASSLGGHTGELFF. CDR3 coding DNA: TGTGCCAGCAGCTTAGGCGGACACACCGGGGAGCTGTTTTTT.

This clonotype was seen at least ten times. This rearrangement joins TRBV10-3 to TRBJ1-2; no clear D. CDR1 is ENHRY and CDR2 is SYGVKD in the germline V gene. The V gene lost 1 base and the J gene lost 8 bases, with 14 bases spanning the gap. CDR3 length: 14 amino acids. CDR3 amino acids: CAISELTGIEGYTF. CDR3 sequence (DNA): TGTGCCATCAGTGAGTTAACGGGAATTGAGGGCTACACCTTC.